This T cell receptor beta chain is drawn from a study of CD8 T cells in ankylosing spondylitis. Overall study results and limits: Blood from ankylosing spondylitis patients appeared to carry a characteristic roughly 8-variant TCR beta motif. A CD8+ phenotype characterized the disease-linked clones, which were relatively rare in peripheral blood. Disease-linked clones reportedly showed significant enrichment in matched ankylosing spondylitis synovial fluid.

TCRdb re-derived calls from the 5' RACE reads in MiXCR, one entry per CDR3 protein. The sample consists of roughly 280,000 distinct CDR3 sequences, 20% of them appearing once. The CDR3 length is 13 residues. Looked up from germline, CDR1 is SQVTM and CDR2 is ANQGSEA. V was cut by 7 bases and J by 5 bases, with 17 bases left in between. This clonotype came up a few times. Its specificity is unknown. V usage is TRBV29-1 and J usage is TRBJ1-1, with D perhaps TRBD1 (5 bases). This receptor was taken from a male donor with ankylosing spondylitis or in good health (not recorded which). Sequenced sample: blood, either unsorted or a sorted T cell fraction (not recorded which). The CDR3 protein is CSGSGTLETEAFF. The CDR3 DNA reads as TGCAGCGGCTCAGGGACTTTAGAAACTGAAGCTTTCTTT.